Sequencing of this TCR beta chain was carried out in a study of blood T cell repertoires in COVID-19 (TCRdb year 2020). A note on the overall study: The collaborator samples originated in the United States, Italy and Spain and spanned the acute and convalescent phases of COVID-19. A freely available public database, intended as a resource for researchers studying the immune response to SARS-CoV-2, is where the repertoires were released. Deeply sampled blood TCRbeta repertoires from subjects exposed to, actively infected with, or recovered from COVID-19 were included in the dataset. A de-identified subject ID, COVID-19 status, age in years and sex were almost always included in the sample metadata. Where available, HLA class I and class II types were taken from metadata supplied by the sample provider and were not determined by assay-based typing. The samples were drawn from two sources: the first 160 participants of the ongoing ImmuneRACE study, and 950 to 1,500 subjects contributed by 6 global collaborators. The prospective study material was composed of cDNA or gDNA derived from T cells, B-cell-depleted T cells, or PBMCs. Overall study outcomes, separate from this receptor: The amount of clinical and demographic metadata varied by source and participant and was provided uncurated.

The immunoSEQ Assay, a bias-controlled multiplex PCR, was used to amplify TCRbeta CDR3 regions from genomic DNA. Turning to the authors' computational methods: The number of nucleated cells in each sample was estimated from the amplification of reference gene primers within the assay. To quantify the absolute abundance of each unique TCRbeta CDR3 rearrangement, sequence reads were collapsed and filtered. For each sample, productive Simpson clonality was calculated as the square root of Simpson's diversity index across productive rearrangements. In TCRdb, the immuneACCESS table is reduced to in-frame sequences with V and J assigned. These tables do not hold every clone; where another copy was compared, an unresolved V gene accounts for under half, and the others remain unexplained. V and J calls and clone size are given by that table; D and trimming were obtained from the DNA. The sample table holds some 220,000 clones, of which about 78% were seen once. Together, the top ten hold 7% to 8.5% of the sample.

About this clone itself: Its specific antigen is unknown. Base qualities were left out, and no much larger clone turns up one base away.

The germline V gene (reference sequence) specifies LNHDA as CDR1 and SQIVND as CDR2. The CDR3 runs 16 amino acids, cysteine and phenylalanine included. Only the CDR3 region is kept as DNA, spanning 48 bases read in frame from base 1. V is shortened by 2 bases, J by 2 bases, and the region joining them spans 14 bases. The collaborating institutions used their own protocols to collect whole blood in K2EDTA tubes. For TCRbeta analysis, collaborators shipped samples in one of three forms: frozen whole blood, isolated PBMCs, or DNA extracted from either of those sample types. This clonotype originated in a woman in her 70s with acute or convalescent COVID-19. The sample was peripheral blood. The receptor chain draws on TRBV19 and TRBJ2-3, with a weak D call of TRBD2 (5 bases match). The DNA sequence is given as TGTGCCAGTAGTATAAGTTTAAGGAGGTACACAGATACGCAGTATTTT. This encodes CASSISLRRYTDTQYF.